The clone carrying this T cell receptor beta chain was counted a few times. The antigen is unknown. TCRdb re-derived calls from the 5' RACE reads in MiXCR, one entry per CDR3 protein. The data hold about 220,000 distinct CDR3 sequences, with 6% to 7% observed a single time. This sample was taken from a study of identical twins. Whole-study findings and limits: Reduced insertions were recorded for abundant cord blood beta clonotypes, with no such pattern in memory repertoires.

These records were also assigned to another study, of T cells expressing NK-cell markers.

The origin of this receptor is a woman younger than 30 in good health. The sample consisted of CD8+ T cells sorted from blood.

This CDR3 reads CSAPDGFNYGYTF. CDR3 nucleotide sequence: TGCAGTGCCCCGGACGGATTTAACTATGGCTACACCTTC. The chain uses TRBV20-1 and TRBJ1-2; no definite D call. The length of the CDR3 is 13 residues. CDR1 is DFQATT, CDR2 SNEGSKA, per germline (reference sequence). The ends were cut back, 6 bases at V and 1 base at J, with 12 bases in the middle.